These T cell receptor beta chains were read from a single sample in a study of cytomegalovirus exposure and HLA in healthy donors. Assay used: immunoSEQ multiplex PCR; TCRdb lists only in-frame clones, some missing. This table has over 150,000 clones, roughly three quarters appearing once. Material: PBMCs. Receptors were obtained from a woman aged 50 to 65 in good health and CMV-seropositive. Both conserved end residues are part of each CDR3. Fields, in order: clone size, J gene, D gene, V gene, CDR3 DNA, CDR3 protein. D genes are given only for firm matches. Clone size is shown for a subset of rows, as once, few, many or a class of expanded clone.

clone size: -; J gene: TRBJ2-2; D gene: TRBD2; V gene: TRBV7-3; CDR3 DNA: TGTGCCAGCAGCCTAGCGGAGGCCGGGGAGCTGTTTTTT; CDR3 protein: CASSLAEAGELFF
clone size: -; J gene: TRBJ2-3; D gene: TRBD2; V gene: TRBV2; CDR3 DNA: TGTGCCAGCAGTCTTAGCGGGGGGCTTTTCACAGATACGCAGTATTTT; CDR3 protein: CASSLSGGLFTDTQYF
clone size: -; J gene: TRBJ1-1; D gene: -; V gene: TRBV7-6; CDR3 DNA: TGTGCCAGCAGCTTGAGACTGGGGGGGACCACTGAAGCTTTCTTT; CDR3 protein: CASSLRLGGTTEAFF
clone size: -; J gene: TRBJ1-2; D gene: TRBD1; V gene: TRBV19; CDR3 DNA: TGTGCCAGTAGTATGAGGACAGGCCCAAACTATGGCTACACCTTC; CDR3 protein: CASSMRTGPNYGYTF
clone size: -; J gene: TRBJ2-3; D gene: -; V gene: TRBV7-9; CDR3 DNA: TGTGCCAGCAGCCGGGCCGGGATCACAGATACGCAGTATTTT; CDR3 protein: CASSRAGITDTQYF
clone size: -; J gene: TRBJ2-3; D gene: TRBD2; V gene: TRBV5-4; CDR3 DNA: TGTGCCAGCAGCTTGAGGCTAGCGGGGGGTGGAGATACGCAGTATTTT; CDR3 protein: CASSLRLAGGGDTQYF
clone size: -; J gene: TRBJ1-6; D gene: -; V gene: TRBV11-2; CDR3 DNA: TGTGCCAGCAGCTTGACTGGTCCCAGCTCCTATAATTCACCCCTCCACTTT; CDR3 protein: CASSLTGPSSYNSPLHF
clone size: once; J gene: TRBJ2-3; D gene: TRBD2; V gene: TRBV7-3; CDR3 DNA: TGTGCCAGCAGCAAGGCGGGGGACGGGAGCACAGATACGCAGTATTTT; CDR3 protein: CASSKAGDGSTDTQYF
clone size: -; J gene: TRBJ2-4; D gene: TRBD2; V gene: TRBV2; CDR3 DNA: TGTGCCAGCAGTAAACTAGCGGGGGACCTAGCCAAAAACATTCAGTACTTC; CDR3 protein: CASSKLAGDLAKNIQYF
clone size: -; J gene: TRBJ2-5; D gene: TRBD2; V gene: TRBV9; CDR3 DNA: TGTGCCAGCAGCGCGGGCGCTAGCGGGGGCCACCAAGAGACCCAGTACTTC; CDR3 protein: CASSAGASGGHQETQYF
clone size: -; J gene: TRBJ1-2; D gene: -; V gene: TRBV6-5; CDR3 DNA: TGTGCCAGCAGGACACCTAACTATGGCTACACCTTC; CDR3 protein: CASRTPNYGYTF
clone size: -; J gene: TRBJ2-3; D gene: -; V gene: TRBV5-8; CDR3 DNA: TGTGCCAGCAGCTTGGTGGGAGTTGGCACAGATACGCAGTATTTT; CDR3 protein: CASSLVGVGTDTQYF
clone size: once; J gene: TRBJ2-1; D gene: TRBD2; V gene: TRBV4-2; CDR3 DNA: TGTGCCAGCAGCCAAGACCGTTTAGCGGGAGCCTCGGGGAGTGAGCAGTTCTTC; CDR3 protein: CASSQDRLAGASGSEQFF
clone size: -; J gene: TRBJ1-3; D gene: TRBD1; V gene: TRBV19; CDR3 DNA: TGTGCCAGTAGTATACCGACAGGGGTTGGAGGAAACACCATATATTTT; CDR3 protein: CASSIPTGVGGNTIYF
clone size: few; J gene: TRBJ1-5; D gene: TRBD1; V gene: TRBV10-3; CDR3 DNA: TGTGCCATCAGAGGGACAGGGGATGGCAATCAGCCCCAGCATTTT; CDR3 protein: CAIRGTGDGNQPQHF
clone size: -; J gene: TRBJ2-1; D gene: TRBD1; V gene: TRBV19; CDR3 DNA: TGTGCCAGTAGCCCCGGGACAGGGGAATTTCATGAGCAGTTCTTC; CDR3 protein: CASSPGTGEFHEQFF
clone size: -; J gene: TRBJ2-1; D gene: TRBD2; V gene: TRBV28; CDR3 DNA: TGTGCCAGCAGTTCACCCCCACTAGCGGGAGGCCTGGTCTCCTACAATGAGCAGTTCTTC; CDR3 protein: CASSSPPLAGGLVSYNEQFF
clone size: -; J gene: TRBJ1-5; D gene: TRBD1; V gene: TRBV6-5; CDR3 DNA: TGTGCCAGCAGTCCTACAGGGGACGGCAATCAGCCCCAGCATTTT; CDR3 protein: CASSPTGDGNQPQHF
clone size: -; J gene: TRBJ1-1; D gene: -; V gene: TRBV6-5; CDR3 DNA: TGTGCCAGCAGTTTCCGGGGGGAGAACACTGAAGCTTTCTTT; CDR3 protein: CASSFRGENTEAFF
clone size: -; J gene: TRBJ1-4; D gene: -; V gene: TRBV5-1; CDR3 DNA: TGCGCCAGCAGCTTGGGGCGACAGGCTGAAAAACTGTTTTTT; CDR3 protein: CASSLGRQAEKLFF
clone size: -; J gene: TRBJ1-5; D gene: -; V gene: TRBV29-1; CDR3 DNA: TGCAGCGTTATTTTAAGGGGGAGCAATCAGCCCCAGCATTTT; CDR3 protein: CSVILRGSNQPQHF
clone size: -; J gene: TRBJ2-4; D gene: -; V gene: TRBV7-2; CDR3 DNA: TGTGCCAGCAGCTTAGCCTTGGCGGGACTAGCCAAAAACATTCAGTACTTC; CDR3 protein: CASSLALAGLAKNIQYF
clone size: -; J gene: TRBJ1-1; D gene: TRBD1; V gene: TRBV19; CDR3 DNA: TGTGCCAGTACCCCGGACAGGGGAGGCACTGAAGCTTTCTTT; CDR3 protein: CASTPDRGGTEAFF
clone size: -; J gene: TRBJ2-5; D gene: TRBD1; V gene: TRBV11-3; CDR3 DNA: TGTGCCAGCAGCCACAGACAGGGAAGAAGGTACCAAGAGACCCAGTACTTC; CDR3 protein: CASSHRQGRRYQETQYF
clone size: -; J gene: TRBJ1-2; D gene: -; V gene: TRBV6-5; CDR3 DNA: TGTGCCAGCAGGCGACGGGAGCATGGCTACACCTTC; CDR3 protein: CASRRREHGYTF
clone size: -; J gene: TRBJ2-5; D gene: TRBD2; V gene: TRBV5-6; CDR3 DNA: TGTGCCAGCAGCCCCCTAGCGGGAGGCACGGAGACCCAGTACTTC; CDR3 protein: CASSPLAGGTETQYF
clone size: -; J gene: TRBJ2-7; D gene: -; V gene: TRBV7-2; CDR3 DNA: TGTGCCAGCAGCCTCTTACAGGGGGGGAGATTCGAGCAGTACTTC; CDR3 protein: CASSLLQGGRFEQYF
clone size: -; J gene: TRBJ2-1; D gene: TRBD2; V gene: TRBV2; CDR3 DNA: TGTGCCAGGGAGGGGACTAGCGGGCTCTCGAGCTCCTACAATGAGCAGTTCTTC; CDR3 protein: CAREGTSGLSSSYNEQFF
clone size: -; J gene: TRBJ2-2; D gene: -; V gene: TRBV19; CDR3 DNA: TGTGCCAGTAGGAGACAGCCGTCTTTGACCGGGGAGCTGTTTTTT; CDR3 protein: CASRRQPSLTGELFF
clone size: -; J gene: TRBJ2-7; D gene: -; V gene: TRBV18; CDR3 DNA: TGTGCCAGCCAGCAGGGGAATGACCACGAGCAGTACTTC; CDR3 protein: CASQQGNDHEQYF
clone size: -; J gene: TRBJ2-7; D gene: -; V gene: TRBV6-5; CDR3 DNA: TGTGCCAGCAGTTACACTAGCAATTCCTACGAGCAGTACTTC; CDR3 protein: CASSYTSNSYEQYF
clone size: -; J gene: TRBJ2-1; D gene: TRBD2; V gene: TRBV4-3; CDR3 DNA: TGCGCCAGCAGCCAACTTTTAGCGGGAGGGCCCTACAATGAGCAGTTCTTC; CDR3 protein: CASSQLLAGGPYNEQFF
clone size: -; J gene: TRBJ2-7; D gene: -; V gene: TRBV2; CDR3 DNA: TGTGCCAGCTGCCTATCGGCAGGATCGTCCTCCTACGAGCAGTACTTC; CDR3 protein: CASCLSAGSSSYEQYF
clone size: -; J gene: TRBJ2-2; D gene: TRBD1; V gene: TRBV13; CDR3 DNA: TGTGCCAGCAGCTTAGACCGAACAGGGGAGTACACCGGGGAGCTGTTTTTT; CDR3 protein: CASSLDRTGEYTGELFF
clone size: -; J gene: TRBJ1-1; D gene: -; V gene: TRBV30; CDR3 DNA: TGTGCCTGGAGTGTAGAGACGGGACTCAGGAACACTGAAGCTTTCTTT; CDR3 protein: CAWSVETGLRNTEAFF
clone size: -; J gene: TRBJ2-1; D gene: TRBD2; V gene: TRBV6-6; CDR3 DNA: TGTGCCAGCAGTATTAGCGGGGGGGCCTCTGACGAGCAGTTCTTC; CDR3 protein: CASSISGGASDEQFF
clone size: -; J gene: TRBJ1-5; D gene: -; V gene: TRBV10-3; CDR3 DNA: TGTGCCATCAGTGAACCAGGTAGGTCCCAGCATTTT; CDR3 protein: CAISEPGRSQHF
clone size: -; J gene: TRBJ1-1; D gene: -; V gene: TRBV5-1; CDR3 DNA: TGCGCCAGCAGCCCCTCGGGGGGCGAACAACAAGCTTTCTTT; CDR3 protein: CASSPSGGEQQAFF
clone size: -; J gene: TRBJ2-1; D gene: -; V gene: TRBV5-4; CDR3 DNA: TGTGCCAGCAGCTGGGGGGGCGGAAATAATGAGCAGTTCTTC; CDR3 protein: CASSWGGGNNEQFF
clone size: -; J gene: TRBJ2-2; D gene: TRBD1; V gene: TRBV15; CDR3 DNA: TGTGCCACCAGCAGAGAGACAGGGTCAGGAGAGCTGTTTTTT; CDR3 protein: CATSRETGSGELFF
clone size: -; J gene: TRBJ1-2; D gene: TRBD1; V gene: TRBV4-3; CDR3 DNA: TGCGCCAGCAGCCAAGAGTGGGTAGGGAAGGGGACAGGGAATAACTATGGCTACACCTTC; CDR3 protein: CASSQEWVGKGTGNNYGYTF
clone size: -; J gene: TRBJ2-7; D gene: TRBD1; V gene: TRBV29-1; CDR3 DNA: TGCAGCGTTGAGGTCTCAGGGGGACGGGGGCAGTACTTC; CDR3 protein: CSVEVSGGRGQYF
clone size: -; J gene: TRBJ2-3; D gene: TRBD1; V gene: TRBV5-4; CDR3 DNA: TGTGCCAGCAGCTCAGCGAGGACAGGCACAGAAGATACGCAGTATTTT; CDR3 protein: CASSSARTGTEDTQYF
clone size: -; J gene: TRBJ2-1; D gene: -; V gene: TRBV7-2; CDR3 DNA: TGTGCCAGCAGCTTAGCGCAGGGGATTCTGAATGAGCAGTTCTTC; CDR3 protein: CASSLAQGILNEQFF
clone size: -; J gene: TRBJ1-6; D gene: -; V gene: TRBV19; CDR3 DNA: TGTGCCAGTAGTACTGAGGCAGGGGCGAATAATTCACCCCTCCACTTT; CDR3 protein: CASSTEAGANNSPLHF
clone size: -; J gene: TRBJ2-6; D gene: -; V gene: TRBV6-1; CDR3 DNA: TGTGCCAGCTGCGCGGACTCTGGGGCCAACGTCCTGACTTTC; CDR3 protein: CASCADSGANVLTF
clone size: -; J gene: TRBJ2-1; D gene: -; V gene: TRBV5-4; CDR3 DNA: TGTGCCAGCAGCTCCGGGGTTGGAAGCTCCTACAATGAGCAGTTCTTC; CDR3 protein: CASSSGVGSSYNEQFF
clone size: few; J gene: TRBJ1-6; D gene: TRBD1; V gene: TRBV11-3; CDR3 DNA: TGTGCCAGCAGCTTAGGTCAGGGGGGAAATTCACCCCTCCACTTT; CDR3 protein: CASSLGQGGNSPLHF
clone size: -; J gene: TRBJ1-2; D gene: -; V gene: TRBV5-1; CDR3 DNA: TGCGCCAGCAGCTTGGGAGGGGGACATAAGTTCAACCGTGACTACACCTTC; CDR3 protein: CASSLGGGHKFNRDYTF
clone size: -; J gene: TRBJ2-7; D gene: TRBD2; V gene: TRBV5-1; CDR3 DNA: TGCGCCAGCAGCCCACGGACTAGCGGGGGACGCCTCTACGAGCAGTACTTC; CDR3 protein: CASSPRTSGGRLYEQYF
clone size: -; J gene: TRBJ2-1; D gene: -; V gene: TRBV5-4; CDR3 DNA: TGTGCCAGCAGCCCTCAGGGGTACAATGAGCAGTTCTTC; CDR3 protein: CASSPQGYNEQFF
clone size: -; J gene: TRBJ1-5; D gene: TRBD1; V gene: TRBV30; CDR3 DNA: TGTGCCTGGGGAACAGGGGTGCGGGCCCAGCATTTT; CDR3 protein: CAWGTGVRAQHF
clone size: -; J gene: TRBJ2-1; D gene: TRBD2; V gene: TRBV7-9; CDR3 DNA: TGTGCCAGCAGCTTCCAGCGGGGGGTCTCCTACAATGAGCAGTTCTTC; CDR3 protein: CASSFQRGVSYNEQFF
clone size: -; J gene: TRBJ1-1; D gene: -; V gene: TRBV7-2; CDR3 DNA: TGTGCCAGCAGCTATAGTGGAGTAGGGGGCACTGAAGCTTTCTTT; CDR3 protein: CASSYSGVGGTEAFF
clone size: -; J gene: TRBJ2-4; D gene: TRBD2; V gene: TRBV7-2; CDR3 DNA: TGTGCCAGCAGCTTAGTAGCGAAAGGACTAGCGGGTATCAAAAACAGTCAGTACTTC; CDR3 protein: CASSLVAKGLAGIKNSQYF
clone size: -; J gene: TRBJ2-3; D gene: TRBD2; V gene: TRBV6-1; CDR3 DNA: TGTGCCAGCAGTGACAAAGCGGGAGTGCGCACAGATACGCAGTATTTT; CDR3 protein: CASSDKAGVRTDTQYF
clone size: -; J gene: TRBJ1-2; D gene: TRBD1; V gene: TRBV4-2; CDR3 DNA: TGTGCCAGCAGCGCCCGGGACAGTCTAATCCCGACCCCTAACTATGGCTACACCTTC; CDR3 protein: CASSARDSLIPTPNYGYTF
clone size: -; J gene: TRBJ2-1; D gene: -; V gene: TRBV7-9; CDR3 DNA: TGTGCCAGCAGCTTAACGCGGGACGCGCTCGTTAATGAGCAGTTCTTC; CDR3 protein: CASSLTRDALVNEQFF